Listed here are 31 T cell receptor beta chains from one sample, sequenced in a study of shared clonotypes between healthy human individuals. Some clones are missing from TCRdb's copy, which holds only in-frame ones; the method was immunoSEQ multiplex PCR. The table has 2 million to 3 million clones, about 92% seen once. The sample taken for sequencing was naive CD4+ T cells sorted from blood. The subset is: CD45RA+ positively selected. The receptor source for this set is a man between 18 and 29 years old in good health.

The rearrangement joins TRBV4-1 to TRBJ2-3, with 7 bases lining up with TRBD1. Losses at the gene ends were 4 bases for V and 7 bases for J; bases not matched to a gene: 17. This CDR3 contains 17 residues. Germline lookup yields CDR1 MGHRA and CDR2 YSYEKL. Written as DNA, the CDR3 is TGCGCCAGCAGCCCGTCGGGTGGTCAGGGGGTGGGAAATACGCAGTATTTT. It specifies CASSPSGGQGVGNTQYF.

The chain is built from TRBV19 and TRBJ1-1; TRBD1 matches 7 bases. The germline gives CDR1 LNHDA, CDR2 SQIVND (reference sequence). V shed 8 bases, J shed 3 bases, and the junction held 12 bases outside the gene matches. CDR3 size: 15 residues. The CDR3 region is CASRGKGAVDTEAFF. CDR3 in DNA: TGTGCCAGTCGGGGAAAGGGGGCGGTTGACACTGAAGCTTTCTTT. The whole variable domain, remainder taken from reference TRBV19 and TRBJ1-1, is DGGITQSPKYLFRKEGQNVTLSCEQNLNHDAMYWYRQDPGQGLRLIYYSQIVNDFQKGDIAEGYSVSREKKESFPLTVTSAQKNPTAFYLCASRGKGAVDTEAFFGQGTRLTVV.

This clone was seen once. The chain is built from TRBV18 and TRBJ1-4; 7 positions match TRBD1. The CDR3 has 17 amino acids. Germline CDR1 is KGHSH and CDR2 is LQKENI. J was trimmed by 5 bases and V by 8 bases; bases with no gene match: 17. The CDR3 reads CASKGQSISGPNEKLFF. DNA for the CDR3: TGTGCCAGCAAGGGACAGAGCATATCAGGACCAAATGAAAAACTGTTTTTT.

To note about this clone: Other DNA sequences of this sample code for an identical CDR3. The chain has TRBV7-2 and TRBJ2-3, with D maybe TRBD2 (6 bases). The germline V gene encodes CDR1 SGHTA and CDR2 FQGNSA. The CDR3 extends over 15 amino acids. The V end was cut by 0 bases, the J end by 0 bases, with 7 bases between. CDR3 DNA sequence: TGTGCCAGCAGCTTAGCTGGGACTAGCACAGATACGCAGTATTTT. Amino acids: CASSLAGTSTDTQYF.

CDR3 region: CASSARQEAFF. CDR3 sequence (DNA): TGTGCCAGCAGCGCCCGACAGGAAGCTTTCTTT. This sequence joins TRBV7-8 and TRBJ1-1; maybe TRBD1 (5 bases). V shed 5 bases and J shed 8 bases, with 9 bases lying between them. CDR1 is SGHVS and CDR2 is FQNEAQ in the germline V gene. The CDR3 runs 11 residues.

The chain combines TRBV27 with TRBJ1-5; no clear D. This CDR3 is 12 amino acids long. Trimming removed 3 bases at V and 9 bases at J, with 9 bases between. The germline gives CDR1 MNHEY, CDR2 SMNVEV (reference sequence). CDR3 DNA sequence: TGTGCCAGCAGTTTCCAGTTCGGGCCCCAGCATTTT. It encodes CASSFQFGPQHF.

This chain connects TRBV28 to TRBJ2-7; 9 bases fit TRBD1. With 5 bases clipped from V and 2 bases from J, the junction kept 7 bases outside the gene matches. Germline V gives CDR1 MDHEN, CDR2 SYDVKM. The CDR3 has 15 residues. This CDR3 reads CASSGSRDRAYEQYF. The CDR3 region has the DNA TGTGCCAGCAGTGGGAGCCGGGACAGGGCCTACGAGCAGTACTTC.

The V and J genes are TRBV10-3 and TRBJ2-1; 7 bases are a match to TRBD1. After removal of 7 bases from V and 7 bases from J, the junction contained 7 bases not matched to a gene. This CDR3 region has 13 residues. The V gene's germline CDR1 is ENHRY and CDR2 SYGVKD. In nucleotides, the CDR3 is TGTGCCATCAAGGGGACAGTATTGAATGAGCAGTTCTTC. This codes for CAIKGTVLNEQFF.

The genes are TRBV5-5 and TRBJ2-7, with D unclear. Germline CDR1 reads SGHKS; CDR2 reads YYEKEE (reference sequence). With 2 bases removed from V and 0 bases from J, the gap between germline ends came to 9 bases. CDR3 length: 14 residues. The chain's CDR3 is CASSFLVSSYEQYF. The CDR3 bases are TGTGCCAGCAGCTTCCTGGTCAGCTCCTACGAGCAGTACTTC. The entire variable domain, with the rest obtained from reference TRBV5-5 and TRBJ2-7, is as follows: DAGVTQSPTHLIKTRGQQVTLRCSPISGHKSVSWYQQVLGQGPQFIFQYYEKEERGRGNFPDRFSARQFPNYSSELNVNALLLGDSALYLCASSFLVSSYEQYFGPGTRLTVT.

The V call is TRBV5-6, the J call TRBJ1-1, with D maybe TRBD1 (5 bases). Trimming shortened V by 2 bases and J by 0 bases, and 11 bases separated the two germline ends. The CDR3 consists of 15 residues. Germline CDR1 SGHDT, CDR2 YYEEEE. CDR3 loop: CASSLPGRMNTEAFF. CDR3 bases: TGTGCCAGCAGCTTACCGGGACGGATGAACACTGAAGCTTTCTTT. The full variable domain, completed using reference TRBV5-6 and TRBJ1-1, is DAGVTQSPTHLIKTRGQQVTLRCSPKSGHDTVSWYQQALGQGPQFIFQYYEEEERQRGNFPDRFSGHQFPNYSSELNVNALLLGDSALYLCASSLPGRMNTEAFFGQGTRLTVV.

Here the CDR3 DNA reads TGTGCCAGCAGTCCCAGACACCTCTCCTCCTACAATGAGCAGTTCTTC. It encodes CASSPRHLSSYNEQFF. The gene calls are TRBV6-6 and TRBJ2-1; D is unresolved. There are 16 residues in the CDR3. V was cut by 5 bases and J by 0 bases, with 14 bases left in between. CDR1 MNHNY and CDR2 SVGAGI come from the germline V gene (reference sequence).

The genes are TRBV11-3 and TRBJ2-1, with unresolved D. Germline V CDR1 and CDR2: SGHNT, YENEEA. CDR3 size: 11 residues. Trimming stripped 11 bases from V and 8 bases from J, with 13 bases between. CDR3 sequence (DNA): TGTGCCTTCGGAGTCTCGGATGAGCAGTTCTTC. The encoded protein is CAFGVSDEQFF.

This clone was recorded once. The V and J genes are TRBV28 and TRBJ1-5, with D possibly matching TRBD1 (6 bases). This CDR3 spans 17 amino acids. Germline values: CDR1 MDHEN, CDR2 SYDVKM. V dropped 2 bases and J dropped 0 bases, with 14 bases sitting between them. The CDR3 protein is CASSLREWGPSNQPQHF. In DNA, the CDR3 is TGTGCCAGCAGTTTAAGGGAGTGGGGGCCTAGCAATCAGCCCCAGCATTTT.

The J gene is TRBJ2-1, the V gene TRBV6-6; D uncertain. Germline V lookup: CDR1 MNHNY, CDR2 SVGAGI (reference sequence). Between the trimmed V and J ends, which lost 5 bases and 7 bases, there was a span of 15 bases. The CDR3 runs 14 residues. DNA for the CDR3: TGTGCCAGCAGTAGCCCCCGGGCCTCTAATGAGCAGTTCTTC. Its translation: CASSSPRASNEQFF.

This clone appeared once. The chain employs TRBV19 and TRBJ2-7; 9 bases agree with TRBD1. The V segment lost 4 bases and the J segment 2 bases; nucleotides outside the gene matches: 6. Germline CDR1 is LNHDA and CDR2 is SQIVND (reference sequence). The CDR3 is 15 residues long. CDR3 loop: CASSRGQGYPYEQYF. CDR3 DNA sequence: TGTGCCAGTAGTAGGGGACAGGGATATCCCTACGAGCAGTACTTC.

This sequence joins TRBV5-1 and TRBJ2-7, with 8 bases lining up with TRBD1. J lost 5 bases, V lost 2 bases, and 9 bases had no gene match. Germline V lookup: CDR1 SGHRS, CDR2 YFSETQ. The CDR3 length is 15 residues. The CDR3 sequence is CASSFAGGGGDEQYF. As DNA, the CDR3 is TGCGCCAGCAGCTTCGCAGGGGGCGGTGGAGACGAGCAGTACTTC.

This rearrangement joins TRBV7-2 to TRBJ2-7; D gene uncertain. CDR3 length: 10 amino acids. Trimming removed 5 bases at V and 9 bases at J, with 8 bases between. Germline assignment: CDR1 SGHTA and CDR2 FQGNSA. CDR3 region: CASSPGPQYF. The CDR3 DNA reads TGTGCCAGCAGCCCGGGCCCGCAGTACTTC. Combining the CDR3 with reference TRBV7-2 and TRBJ2-7 gives the whole variable domain GAGVSQSPSNKVTEKGKDVELRCDPISGHTALYWYRQSLGQGLEFLIYFQGNSAPDKSGLPSDRFSAERTGGSVSTLTIQRTQQEDSAVYLCASSPGPQYFGPGTRLTVT.

This clone was found once. The sample carries other DNA sequences with the same CDR3. The chain has TRBV5-1 and TRBJ2-2; D is possibly TRBD1 (6 bases). V gave up 0 bases and J gave up 7 bases, with 7 bases separating them. CDR1 SGHRS and CDR2 YFSETQ come from the germline V gene. The CDR3 length is 13 residues. The CDR3 sequence is CASSLEQGGELFF. In DNA form, the CDR3 reads TGCGCCAGCAGCTTGGAACAGGGCGGGGAGCTGTTTTTT. Complete variable domain (other parts from reference TRBV5-1 and TRBJ2-2): KAGVTQTPRYLIKTRGQQVTLSCSPISGHRSVSWYQQTPGQGLQFLFEYFSETQRNKGNFPGRFSGRQFSNSRSEMNVSTLELGDSALYLCASSLEQGGELFFGEGSRLTVL.

The genes are TRBV7-2 and TRBJ2-1, with TRBD2 identical over 8 bases. Germline V CDR1 and CDR2: SGHTA, FQGNSA. The CDR3 is made up of 16 amino acids. Trimming took 2 bases from V and 3 from J; bases not matched to a gene: 6. DNA for the CDR3: TGTGCCAGCAGCTTATCACCTAGCGGGCACTACAATGAGCAGTTCTTC. This translates into CASSLSPSGHYNEQFF.

This chain links TRBV19 with TRBJ1-4; D unresolved. The V and J ends lost 5 bases and 7 bases respectively, with 14 bases between them. This CDR3 is 14 amino acids long. Germline V gene data show CDR1 as LNHDA and CDR2 as SQIVND (reference sequence). CDR3 nucleotide sequence: TGTGCCAGTAGTTCCATAGGCCCGGGTGAAAAACTGTTTTTT. Translating gives CASSSIGPGEKLFF.

The rearrangement links TRBV11-2 to TRBJ2-7; maybe TRBD2 (6 bases). Germline CDR1 is SGHAT and CDR2 is FQNNGV. There are 16 residues in the CDR3. V lost 1 base to trimming and J lost 2 bases, with 15 bases between them. CDR3 residues: CASSLGELAKPYEQYF. In DNA, the CDR3 is TGTGCCAGCAGCTTAGGGGAGCTAGCGAAACCCTACGAGCAGTACTTC.

The chain recombines TRBV9 with TRBJ1-4, with D unresolved. Per germline, CDR1 SGDLS and CDR2 YYNGEE. V lost 4 bases and J lost 4, with 14 bases in between. The CDR3 is 15 residues long. CDR3 residues: CASSPEVGINEKLFF. For the CDR3, the DNA is TGTGCCAGCAGCCCCGAGGTAGGGATTAATGAAAAACTGTTTTTT. The full variable domain, completed using reference TRBV9 and TRBJ1-4, is DSGVTQTPKHLITATGQRVTLRCSPRSGDLSVYWYQQSLDQGLQFLIQYYNGEERAKGNILERFSAQQFPDLHSELNLSSLELGDSALYFCASSPEVGINEKLFFGSGTQLSVL.

The rearrangement uses TRBV5-1 and TRBJ2-7; D may correspond to TRBD1 or TRBD2 (6 bases each). The CDR3 loop spans 19 amino acids. The germline gives CDR1 SGHRS, CDR2 YFSETQ. V was cut by 0 bases and J by 0 bases, with 22 bases left in between. CDR3 nucleotides: TGCGCCAGCAGCTTGGCTGCCGGGGGCGCGAAAAAGAGCTCCTACGAGCAGTACTTC. Translation: CASSLAAGGAKKSSYEQYF.

This sequence joins TRBV5-1 and TRBJ2-2, with a tentative D call TRBD1 (6 bases). CDR3 length: 15 residues. Germline CDR1 reads SGHRS; CDR2 reads YFSETQ. Deletions cut 4 bases from V and 2 bases from J, with 12 bases between. In DNA, the CDR3 is TGCGCCAGCAGCCAACAGGGTTTCAACACCGGGGAGCTGTTTTTT. It translates to CASSQQGFNTGELFF. Variable domain in full (rest from reference TRBV5-1 and TRBJ2-2): KAGVTQTPRYLIKTRGQQVTLSCSPISGHRSVSWYQQTPGQGLQFLFEYFSETQRNKGNFPGRFSGRQFSNSRSEMNVSTLELGDSALYLCASSQQGFNTGELFFGEGSRLTVL.

This clone was detected once. V and J are TRBV28 and TRBJ2-5; 10 nucleotides agree with TRBD2. Trimming removed 5 bases from V and 4 bases from J; junction bases left unmatched: 7. Looked up from germline, CDR1 is MDHEN and CDR2 is SYDVKM. The length of the CDR3 is 15 residues. DNA for the CDR3: TGTGCCAGCAGTGACCCAGCGGGGGGGTTAGAGACCCAGTACTTC. It translates to CASSDPAGGLETQYF.

This chain connects TRBV18 to TRBJ2-2; TRBD2 agrees at 10 bases. V lost 3 bases, J lost 6 bases, and 10 bases stayed unmatched. The CDR3 has 17 residues. Germline assignment: CDR1 KGHSH and CDR2 LQKENI. The CDR3 sequence is CASSPEASGGNSGELFF. CDR3 coding DNA: TGTGCCAGCTCACCTGAGGCTAGCGGGGGAAACTCCGGGGAGCTGTTTTTT.

V and J are TRBV5-3 and TRBJ2-5; D unclear. The DNA end favors TRBJ2-7, so the J call may be wrong. TRBV5-3 qualifies as an ORF whose function is uncertain. The length of the CDR3 is 16 residues. The chain's CDR3 is CARSSSPAVRIYEQYF. CDR3 in DNA: TGTGCCAGAAGCTCCTCTCCGGCAGTTAGAATTTACGAGCAGTACTTC.

This chain joins TRBV10-3 and TRBJ1-4; tentatively, D is TRBD1 (6 bases). V was trimmed by 6 bases and J by 7 bases, leaving 15 bases between them. Per the germline V gene, CDR1 is ENHRY and CDR2 is SYGVKD. CDR3 length: 14 residues. CDR3 sequence reads: CAISASGTLEKLFF. CDR3 nucleotides: TGTGCCATCAGCGCCTCCGGGACACTTGAAAAACTGTTTTTT.

J is TRBJ2-7 and V is TRBV25-1, with a tentative D call TRBD1 (5 bases). Trimming removed 8 bases from V and 0 bases from J, with 14 bases in between. Per germline, CDR1 MGHDK and CDR2 SYGVNS. This CDR3 has 14 residues. Written as DNA, the CDR3 is TGTGCCAGCGGCCGACAAGGGGTCTCCTACGAGCAGTACTTC. Translating it yields CASGRQGVSYEQYF.

The rearrangement uses TRBV9 and TRBJ2-1, with a weak D call TRBD2 (6 bases). The V end lost 0 bases, the J end lost 6 bases, and 16 bases lay between the germline ends. Germline CDR1 and CDR2: SGDLS and YYNGEE. The CDR3 is 16 residues long. For the CDR3, the DNA is TGTGCCAGCAGCGTAGTGGGGGGTGGACCCCCCAATGAGCAGTTCTTC. Protein: CASSVVGGGPPNEQFF.

V usage is TRBV25-1 and J usage is TRBJ2-2, with 11 bases lining up with TRBD1. This CDR3 has 15 amino acids. CDR1 and CDR2 (germline): MGHDK, SYGVNS. V shed 7 bases, J shed 4 bases, and the junction held 5 bases outside the gene matches. The CDR3 nucleotides read TGTGCCAGCAAGCTAGGACAGGGGGCCACCGGGGAGCTGTTTTTT. This codes for CASKLGQGATGELFF.